The 18 T cell receptor beta chains presented below share a single source sample, sequenced in a study of Graves' ophthalmopathy and Graves' hyperthyroidism. For repertoire sequencing, the TCR beta CDR3 regions were amplified from RNA transcripts. HTBI primers were used in a first-round RT-PCR, which preceded a second-round multiplex PCR. In TCRdb, the multiplex PCR reads were re-called with MiXCR into one record per CDR3 protein. The profile covers tens of thousands of distinct CDR3 sequences, with under 55% appearing a single time and around 4.5% taken by the ten largest. Sequenced input: peripheral blood. The source is an adult woman with Graves' ophthalmopathy.

The gene calls are TRBV12-3 or TRBV12-4 and TRBJ1-5; 9 bases map to TRBD1. This CDR3 is 17 amino acids long. Trimming at V came to 3 bases and at J to 11 bases, leaving 17 bases not matched to a gene. The CDR3 protein is CASSLAGQGKIQETQHF. CDR3 coding DNA: TGTGCCAGCAGTTTGGCCGGACAGGGGAAGATTCAAGAGACCCAGCATTTT.

The chain has TRBV6-1 and TRBJ1-2; 7 nucleotides line up with TRBD1. After removal of 3 bases from V and 10 bases from J, the junction contained 5 bases not matched to a gene. Germline CDR1 and CDR2: MNHNS and SASEGT. The CDR3 extends over 12 amino acids. The CDR3 sequence: CASSDPDRTYTF. In DNA form, the CDR3 reads TGTGCCAGCAGTGATCCGGACAGGACCTACACCTTC.

This clonotype was observed a few times. The rearrangement joins TRBV18 to TRBJ2-3; 7 bases match TRBD1. The ends lost 6 bases at V and 1 base at J; junction bases unmatched: 10. The CDR3 consists of 16 residues. Germline values: CDR1 KGHSH, CDR2 LQKENI. The CDR3 region is CASSQRQGGGTDTQYF. CDR3 nucleotides: TGTGCCAGCTCGCAGCGACAGGGTGGAGGCACAGATACGCAGTATTTT. Complete variable domain (other parts from reference TRBV18 and TRBJ2-3): NAGVMQNPRHLVRRRGQEARLRCSPMKGHSHVYWYRQLPEEGLKFMVYLQKENIIDESGMPKERFSAEFPKEGPSILRIQQVVRGDSAAYFCASSQRQGGGTDTQYFGPGTRLTVL.

This clonotype was counted between two and nine times. The rearrangement uses TRBV15 and TRBJ2-5; TRBD2 might be the D (5 bases). V was cut by 1 base and J by 3 bases, with 12 bases left in between. This CDR3 is built from 15 residues. Germline CDR1 LNHNV, CDR2 YYDKDF (reference sequence). DNA of the CDR3: TGTGCCACCAGCAGAGTAGTGCGGCGGGAAGAGACCCAGTACTTC. Translated: CATSRVVRREETQYF.

To note about this clonotype: A much larger clone sits a single nucleotide away, making a read error possible. V and J are TRBV7-3 and TRBJ2-1, with 12 positions matching TRBD2. Germline V gene sequence: CDR1 SGHTA, CDR2 FQGTGA. This CDR3 contains 16 residues. Trimming cost V 7 bases and J 4 bases; bases outside gene matches: 8. The CDR3 protein is CASNFGLAGIYNEQFF. CDR3 sequence (DNA): TGTGCCAGCAATTTCGGACTAGCGGGGATATACAATGAGCAGTTCTTC.

CDR3 sequence: CSVVLAGAYEQYF. The CDR3 DNA sequence: TGCAGCGTTGTCCTAGCGGGAGCCTACGAGCAGTACTTC. The genes are TRBV29-1 and TRBJ2-7; the match to TRBD2 covers 10 bases. V was clipped by 4 bases and J by 2 bases; unmatched bases: 2. The V gene's germline CDR1 is SQVTM and CDR2 ANQGSEA. The CDR3 loop spans 13 amino acids.

In this sample, this clonotype turned up many times. The rearrangement links TRBV18 to TRBJ2-5; no clear D. Trimming pared 0 bases from V and 0 bases from J, leaving 5 bases between. CDR1 and CDR2 from the germline V gene are KGHSH and LQKENI. This CDR3 contains 14 residues. The CDR3 DNA is TGTGCCAGCTCACCACCAACGTACCAAGAGACCCAGTACTTC. This codes for CASSPPTYQETQYF. The full variable domain, its missing parts supplied by reference TRBV18 and TRBJ2-5, is NAGVMQNPRHLVRRRGQEARLRCSPMKGHSHVYWYRQLPEEGLKFMVYLQKENIIDESGMPKERFSAEFPKEGPSILRIQQVVRGDSAAYFCASSPPTYQETQYFGPGTRLLVL.

The DNA of the CDR3 is TGTGCCATCAGTGCTAGGGAGCCACGTACAGGCAATGAGCAGTTCTTC. This gives the protein CAISAREPRTGNEQFF. The chain recombines TRBV10-3 with TRBJ2-1; TRBD1 or TRBD2 may be the D gene (5 bases each). V shed 4 bases and J shed 6 bases, with 19 bases lying between them. Germline V CDR1 and CDR2: ENHRY, SYGVKD. The CDR3 consists of 16 residues.

This CDR3 reads CARPASGTYEQYF. As DNA, the CDR3 is TGTGCCAGGCCAGCTAGCGGGACCTACGAGCAGTACTTC. The rearrangement links TRBV7-2 to TRBJ2-7; 9 nucleotides match TRBD2. This CDR3 region has 13 residues. V lost 9 bases and J lost 2; bases outside the gene matches: 5. Germline CDR1 SGHTA, CDR2 FQGNSA. The full variable domain, in which reference TRBV7-2 and TRBJ2-7 provide the parts outside the CDR3, is GAGVSQSPSNKVTEKGKDVELRCDPISGHTALYWYRQSLGQGLEFLIYFQGNSAPDKSGLPSDRFSAERTGGSVSTLTIQRTQQEDSAVYLCARPASGTYEQYFGPGTRLTVT.

This clonotype came up many times. The chain carries TRBV20-1 and TRBJ2-1; 8 nucleotides agree with TRBD2. There are 15 residues in the CDR3. CDR1 DFQATT and CDR2 SNEGSKA come from the germline V gene (reference sequence). Germline trimming cut 1 base from V and 7 bases from J; bases unmatched to any gene: 9. CDR3 residues: CSARVLSGSTNEQFF. The CDR3 coding sequence is TGCAGTGCTAGAGTTTTGAGCGGGAGTACGAATGAGCAGTTCTTC.

This clonotype was seen many times. In DNA form, the CDR3 reads TGTGCCAGCAGCTTGCATGTGGGCACTGAAGCTTTCTTT. Amino acid sequence: CASSLHVGTEAFF. The rearrangement links TRBV5-5 to TRBJ1-1; D not resolved. The V and J ends lost 1 base and 4 bases respectively, with 8 bases between them. Germline CDR1 is SGHKS and CDR2 is YYEKEE (reference sequence). CDR3 length: 13 residues.

This clonotype has ten or more counts. The chain joins TRBV6-4 to TRBJ1-6; 8 bases are a match to TRBD1. V lost 4 bases to trimming and J lost 10 bases; unmatched junction nucleotides: 9. The germline CDR1 and CDR2 sequences are MRHNA and SNTAGT. The CDR3 is 15 residues long. CDR3 DNA: TGTGCCAGCAGTGGGGGGACAGGTCTCATATCACCCCTCCACTTT. Residues: CASSGGTGLISPLHF.

The chain links TRBV12-3 or TRBV12-4 to TRBJ1-2; D uncertain. The CDR3 covers 11 residues. Trimming took 5 bases from V and 8 from J, leaving 9 bases between them. CDR3 nucleotides: TGTGCCAGCAGTCCTCGGACCGGCTACACCTTC. It encodes CASSPRTGYTF.

This clonotype was seen at least ten times. A junction end diverges from the germline sequence, so it may reflect a read error. The V call is TRBV7-7, the J call TRBJ2-2, with D perhaps matching TRBD2 (6 bases). CDR3 size: 13 residues. Germline lookup yields CDR1 SSHAT and CDR2 FNYEAQ (reference sequence). The CDR3 sequence is CASSSGDTGELFF. The CDR3 nucleotides are TGTGCTAGCAGCTCGGGAGACACCGGGGAGCTGTTTTTT.

The V gene is TRBV29-1, the J gene TRBJ2-2; D is undetermined. V lost 6 bases and J lost 5, with 13 bases in between. The CDR3 spans 13 residues. Germline V gene data show CDR1 as SQVTM and CDR2 as ANQGSEA. The CDR3 coding sequence is TGCAGCGTCACGGCCAGTCTTACCGGGGAGCTGTTTTTT. Translation gives CSVTASLTGELFF.

A note on this clonotype: A read error is possible here, since a much larger clone lies one base away. The V and J genes are TRBV6-4 and TRBJ1-3; a possible D gene is TRBD1 (5 bases). The V end lost 3 bases, the J end lost 8 bases, and 20 bases lay between the germline ends. CDR3 length: 16 amino acids. Germline loops: CDR1 MRHNA, CDR2 SNTAGT. This chain's CDR3 is CASSEFMGVGRDTIYF. DNA of the CDR3: TGTGCCAGCAGTGAATTCATGGGGGTCGGGAGGGACACCATATATTTT.

J is TRBJ2-7 and V is TRBV29-1; D possibly uses TRBD1 or TRBD2 (5 bases each). The CDR3 is 15 amino acids. V was cut by 0 bases and J by 4 bases, with 16 bases left in between. Germline V CDR1 and CDR2: SQVTM, ANQGSEA. The DNA for the CDR3 is TGCAGCGTTGAAGATCTAGAAACGGGGCAGTACGAGCAGTACTTC. It is translated as CSVEDLETGQYEQYF.

This clonotype was recorded at least ten times. The chain has TRBV4-2 and TRBJ2-3; D may be TRBD2 (6 bases). CDR3 length: 15 amino acids. CDR1 is LGHNA, CDR2 YNFKEQ, per germline. Trimming left V 0 bases short and J 5 bases short, with 12 bases between. The CDR3 here is CASSQEGPGGDTQYF. CDR3 in DNA: TGTGCCAGCAGCCAAGAGGGACCCGGGGGAGATACGCAGTATTTT.